This T cell receptor beta chain stems from a study of blood T cells in healthy people across ages. In the case of this clonotype: No antigen is known for it.

A second PCR, run for roughly 7 to 11 cycles, used a sample-barcoded 5' primer plus a J-beta primer mix. TCRdb reprocessed the 5' RACE reads via MiXCR and lists one record per CDR3 protein. Of 650,000 to 1,000,000 distinct CDR3 sequences in the sample, about 34% were seen once. Whole-study findings and limits: Lack of knowledge of donor CMV status possibly confounded expanded clonotype changes. Naive T cell percentage showed a strong correlation with the diversity of TCR beta.

Germline-derived CDR1 and CDR2 are DFQATT and SNEGSKA (reference sequence). The V end was cut by 0 bases, the J end by 3 bases, with 15 bases between. The CDR3 loop spans 16 amino acids. For every donor, a draw yielded ten milliliters of peripheral blood. At least 6.5 million PBMCs were isolated per sample. The rearrangement uses TRBV20-1 and TRBJ2-1; possibly TRBD2 for D (6 bases). The TCR originated in a man aged 18 to 35 in good health. The specimen was blood. Here the CDR3 reads CSARDPRGMDYNEQFF. CDR3 coding DNA: TGCAGTGCTAGAGACCCCCGGGGGATGGACTACAATGAGCAGTTCTTC.